The 29 T cell receptor beta chains given below trace back to one sample, sequenced in a study of cytomegalovirus exposure and HLA in healthy donors. PCR involved 60 Vbeta and 13 Jbeta primers. Data came from immunoSEQ multiplex PCR; TCRdb stores just in-frame clones and leaves some out. The data show under 250,000 clones, 70% to 90% seen once. The sample taken for sequencing was PBMCs. The origin of the receptors is a human donor in good health.

This chain uses TRBV18 with TRBJ2-1; 8 bases align to TRBD2. This CDR3 has 17 amino acids. Germline V CDR1 and CDR2: KGHSH, LQKENI. V was pared by 2 bases and J by 8 bases, with 14 bases of the junction left unmatched. This chain's CDR3 is CASSPEARGRLTDEQFF. CDR3 coding DNA: TGTGCCAGCTCACCAGAGGCACGCGGGAGGCTCACTGATGAGCAGTTCTTC. The full variable domain, in which reference TRBV18 and TRBJ2-1 provide the parts outside the CDR3, is NAGVMQNPRHLVRRRGQEARLRCSPMKGHSHVYWYRQLPEEGLKFMVYLQKENIIDESGMPKERFSAEFPKEGPSILRIQQVVRGDSAAYFCASSPEARGRLTDEQFFGPGTRLTVL.

The table lists this clone with a count of one. The V and J genes are TRBV7-9 and TRBJ1-1, with D possibly being TRBD1 (5 bases). V lost 6 bases and J lost 3, with 14 bases in between. This CDR3 comprises 14 residues. Germline CDR1 is SEHNR and CDR2 is FQNEAQ (reference sequence). The CDR3 coding sequence is TGTGCCAGCAGTGGGGACTGGAAGCACACTGAAGCTTTCTTT. Residues: CASSGDWKHTEAFF.

The chain is built from TRBV5-4 and TRBJ2-5, with 10 bases aligning to TRBD1. The V and J ends lost 6 bases and 2 bases, in that order; junction bases with no gene match: 4. This CDR3 region has 14 residues. Germline-derived CDR1 and CDR2 are SGHNT and YYREEE (reference sequence). In nucleotides, the CDR3 is TGTGCCAGCACCCTGGGACAGGGGCAAGAGACCCAGTACTTC. It yields the protein CASTLGQGQETQYF.

The gene calls are TRBV7-8 and TRBJ2-4; 7 nucleotides line up with TRBD1. Germline CDR1 and CDR2: SGHVS and FQNEAQ. This CDR3 region has 18 residues. The V gene end was trimmed by 2 bases and the J gene end by 1 base; junction bases not matched to a gene: 11. CDR3 residues: CASSLSLGQSLAKNIQYF. CDR3 sequence (DNA): TGTGCCAGCAGCTTAAGTTTGGGACAGTCCCTCGCCAAAAACATTCAGTACTTC.

The V gene is TRBV5-5, the J gene TRBJ1-5; D possibly corresponds to TRBD1 (5 bases). The ends were cut back, 1 base at V and 4 bases at J, with 18 bases in the middle. CDR3 length: 17 residues. Germline V CDR1 and CDR2: SGHKS, YYEKEE (reference sequence). The CDR3 reads CASSLHAGRLPNQPQHF. The CDR3 nucleotides read TGTGCCAGCAGCTTGCATGCGGGACGACTCCCGAATCAGCCCCAGCATTTT.

This clone has only one observation. This chain joins TRBV6-1 and TRBJ1-3; a weak D match, TRBD1 (5 bases). V shed 6 bases and J shed 0 bases, with 12 bases lying between them. The CDR3 runs 15 residues. Germline CDR1 MNHNS, CDR2 SASEGT. This chain's CDR3 is CASSIGTVSGNTIYF. The CDR3 DNA is TGTGCCAGCAGCATCGGGACTGTCTCTGGAAACACCATATATTTT.

The J gene is TRBJ2-1, the V gene TRBV11-2; 9 bases fit TRBD1. CDR1 SGHAT and CDR2 FQNNGV come from the germline V gene. This CDR3 has 19 residues. V shed 4 bases and J 4 bases; nucleotides not matched to a gene: 17. The DNA of the CDR3 is TGTGCCAGCAGCTCACGAGTGGCGGGACAGGGTGAACCGTACAATGAGCAGTTCTTC. Translated, it gives CASSSRVAGQGEPYNEQFF.

The rearrangement joins TRBV7-9 to TRBJ2-7, with TRBD1 matching 7 bases. The CDR3 covers 13 residues. CDR1 is SEHNR and CDR2 is FQNEAQ in the germline V gene (reference sequence). Trimming at V came to 5 bases and at J to 3 bases, leaving 4 bases not matched to a gene. CDR3 sequence (DNA): TGTGCCAGCAGCCGACAGGGTGACTACGAGCAGTACTTC. It codes for CASSRQGDYEQYF.

This clone showed up just once. The rearrangement uses TRBV19 and TRBJ2-7, with 8 nucleotides matching TRBD1. V trimming: 9 bases; J trimming: 3 bases; junction bases outside the gene matches: 1. This CDR3 is 11 amino acids long. The germline gives CDR1 LNHDA, CDR2 SQIVND (reference sequence). The CDR3 DNA is TGTGCCAGCACAGGGGGCTACGAGCAGTACTTC. This codes for CASTGGYEQYF.

This chain uses TRBV7-3 with TRBJ1-6; maybe TRBD1 (5 bases). V gave up 1 base and J gave up 4 bases, with 8 bases separating them. The germline V gene has CDR1 SGHTA and CDR2 FQGTGA. The CDR3 is 15 amino acids. As DNA, the CDR3 is TGTGCCAGCAGCTTAATCGGGGGATATAATTCACCCCTCCACTTT. Protein sequence: CASSLIGGYNSPLHF.

DNA of the CDR3: TGTGCCAGCAGCTCCCAGGGGAACACCGGGGAGCTGTTTTTT. It yields the protein CASSSQGNTGELFF. The chain employs TRBV7-2 and TRBJ2-2, with a tentative D call TRBD1 (5 bases). The V end was cut by 4 bases, the J end by 1 base, with 7 bases between. This CDR3 contains 14 residues. Germline CDR1 SGHTA, CDR2 FQGNSA. Variable domain in full (rest from reference TRBV7-2 and TRBJ2-2): GAGVSQSPSNKVTEKGKDVELRCDPISGHTALYWYRQSLGQGLEFLIYFQGNSAPDKSGLPSDRFSAERTGGSVSTLTIQRTQQEDSAVYLCASSSQGNTGELFFGEGSRLTVL.

The chain uses TRBV5-4 and TRBJ2-4; TRBD2 is a possible D gene (5 bases). Germline loops: CDR1 SGHNT, CDR2 YYREEE (reference sequence). V shed 0 bases and J shed 1 base, with 8 bases lying between them. This CDR3 comprises 15 residues. CDR3 protein: CASSLDPGAKNIQYF. As DNA, the CDR3 is TGTGCCAGCAGCTTGGATCCGGGGGCCAAAAACATTCAGTACTTC.

The chain carries TRBV27 and TRBJ1-2; D perhaps matches TRBD1 (5 bases). The V gene lost 6 bases and the J gene lost 7 bases, with 9 bases spanning the gap. The CDR3 is 11 amino acids. Germline CDR1 and CDR2: MNHEY and SMNVEV (reference sequence). CDR3 sequence (DNA): TGTGCCAGCAGGGACAATGGTGGCTACACCTTC. This codes for CASRDNGGYTF.

The chain employs TRBV6-5 and TRBJ2-5, with D possibly being TRBD2 (5 bases). The CDR3 consists of 13 residues. Germline CDR1 reads MNHEY; CDR2 reads SVGAGI. With 4 bases removed from V and 4 bases from J, the gap between germline ends came to 10 bases. CDR3 in amino acids: CASSFRGVETQYF. The CDR3 nucleotides read TGTGCCAGCAGTTTTCGGGGAGTAGAGACCCAGTACTTC.

V and J are TRBV5-4 and TRBJ2-2; 9 nucleotides agree with TRBD1. Trimming at V came to 0 bases and at J to 2 bases, leaving 2 bases not matched to a gene. Germline V lookup: CDR1 SGHNT, CDR2 YYREEE (reference sequence). This CDR3 is built from 16 residues. The CDR3 region is CASSLATGGNTGELFF. The CDR3 DNA reads TGTGCCAGCAGCTTGGCGACAGGGGGAAACACCGGGGAGCTGTTTTTT. Filled out from reference TRBV5-4 and TRBJ2-2, the complete variable domain reads ETGVTQSPTHLIKTRGQQVTLRCSSQSGHNTVSWYQQALGQGPQFIFQYYREEENGRGNFPPRFSGLQFPNYSSELNVNALELDDSALYLCASSLATGGNTGELFFGEGSRLTVL.

This clone was seen more than once but under ten times. The rearrangement joins TRBV18 to TRBJ2-5; 9 bases fit TRBD2. V lost 5 bases and J lost 2; bases outside the gene matches: 3. The CDR3 runs 14 residues. Germline CDR1 KGHSH, CDR2 LQKENI. The DNA of the CDR3 is TGTGCCAGCTCATCGGCGGGAGGGCAAGAGACCCAGTACTTC. Amino acid sequence: CASSSAGGQETQYF.

The genes are TRBV5-4 and TRBJ2-7, with 7 bases that match TRBD1. The germline V gene encodes CDR1 SGHNT and CDR2 YYREEE (reference sequence). V lost 4 bases, J lost 2 bases, and 9 bases stayed unmatched. The CDR3 runs 15 residues. DNA for the CDR3: TGTGCCAGCAGCGTCGAGGGAACAGGGGCCTACGAGCAGTACTTC. This sequence encodes CASSVEGTGAYEQYF.

V usage is TRBV5-4 and J usage is TRBJ2-7; D possibly corresponds to TRBD2 (5 bases). The V gene's germline CDR1 is SGHNT and CDR2 YYREEE (reference sequence). Trimming stripped 2 bases from V and 2 bases from J, with 11 bases between. This CDR3 comprises 14 residues. CDR3 sequence (DNA): TGTGCCAGCAGCTTCGGAGGAAAACCCTACGAGCAGTACTTC. It yields the protein CASSFGGKPYEQYF.

CDR3 sequence: CATLDRGGEQYF. The CDR3 region has the DNA TGTGCCACCTTGGACAGGGGGGGCGAGCAGTACTTC. The chain uses TRBV10-3 and TRBJ2-7, with 10 nucleotides matching TRBD1. Germline V gene lookup returns CDR1 ENHRY and CDR2 SYGVKD. V dropped 10 bases and J dropped 6; count of bases not matched to a gene: 6. The CDR3 totals 12 residues.

This clone was detected once. This chain joins TRBV5-6 and TRBJ2-7, with D unresolved. Trimming shortened V by 4 bases and J by 2 bases, and 13 bases separated the two germline ends. The CDR3 contains 14 residues. Germline V gene sequence: CDR1 SGHDT, CDR2 YYEEEE. The chain's CDR3 is CASSLRLRTYEQYF. The CDR3 coding sequence is TGTGCCAGCAGCCTCCGACTGAGAACCTACGAGCAGTACTTC.

The chain has TRBV6-6 and TRBJ1-2; TRBD1 matches 9 bases. Germline V gene sequence: CDR1 MNHNY, CDR2 SVGAGI (reference sequence). After removal of 8 bases from V and 8 bases from J, the junction contained 6 bases not matched to a gene. The CDR3 length is 12 residues. This chain's CDR3 is CASDTGGGGYTF. The DNA for the CDR3 is TGTGCCAGCGATACAGGGGGCGGGGGCTACACCTTC.

The chain couples TRBV15 to TRBJ1-2; D gene unclear. Germline V gene sequence: CDR1 LNHNV, CDR2 YYDKDF (reference sequence). Trimming cost V 0 bases and J 5 bases, with 13 bases left between them. The CDR3 has 15 residues. The CDR3 DNA follows: TGTGCCACCAGCAGAGATATGGCAGCGAGTTATGGCTACACCTTC. Translation: CATSRDMAASYGYTF.

The chain uses TRBV7-3 and TRBJ2-2, with 7 bases matching TRBD2. This CDR3 region has 15 residues. CDR1 and CDR2 from the germline V gene are SGHTA and FQGTGA. With 5 bases clipped from V and 5 bases from J, the junction kept 8 bases outside the gene matches. CDR3 amino acids: CASSPQGGRTGELFF. The CDR3, as DNA: TGTGCCAGCAGCCCCCAGGGCGGGAGAACCGGGGAGCTGTTTTTT.

The chain couples TRBV25-1 to TRBJ1-1; tentatively, D is TRBD1 (5 bases). Germline V lookup: CDR1 MGHDK, CDR2 SYGVNS. The V end was cut by 4 bases, the J end by 2 bases, with 11 bases between. CDR3 length equals 14 residues. The CDR3 DNA is TGTGCCAGCAGTGGCGGGGGGGGTAACACTGAAGCTTTCTTT. It is translated as CASSGGGGNTEAFF.

The table lists this clone with a count of one. The V gene is TRBV29-1, the J gene TRBJ1-2, with D possibly TRBD1 on 5 matching bases. The germline V gene has CDR1 SQVTM and CDR2 ANQGSEA. This CDR3 is built from 13 residues. Trimming stripped 4 bases from V and 4 bases from J, with 13 bases between. The CDR3 coding sequence is TGCAGCGTTGTCGACAGCCTTGGCTATGGCTACACCTTC. It translates to CSVVDSLGYGYTF.

The chain combines TRBV6-6 with TRBJ1-4, with D unclear. V was clipped by 3 bases and J by 2 bases, with 4 bases between them. CDR3 size: 13 residues. CDR1 and CDR2 (germline): MNHNY, SVGAGI (reference sequence). The CDR3 spells CASSYRTNEKLFF. The CDR3 DNA is TGTGCCAGCAGTTATCGTACTAATGAAAAACTGTTTTTT.

J is TRBJ2-3 and V is TRBV7-8, with D possibly matching TRBD1 (5 bases). CDR3 length equals 17 residues. Germline loops: CDR1 SGHVS, CDR2 FQNEAQ. V lost 5 bases, J lost 0 bases, and 18 bases lay in between. CDR3 in DNA: TGTGCCAGCAGCCAAATGACAGTGATTCCTAGCACAGATACGCAGTATTTT. Protein sequence: CASSQMTVIPSTDTQYF.

About this clone: Additional DNA sequences in this sample encode the identical CDR3. The chain is built from TRBV6-5 and TRBJ1-1, with D maybe TRBD1 (6 bases). V was cut by 0 bases and J by 1 base, with 6 bases left in between. The CDR3 consists of 14 residues. CDR1 and CDR2 from the germline V gene are MNHEY and SVGAGI. In nucleotides, the CDR3 is TGTGCCAGCAGTTACTCGACAGGGAACACTGAAGCTTTCTTT. This sequence encodes CASSYSTGNTEAFF.

The CDR3 loop is CSVESTEAFF. CDR3 in DNA: TGCAGCGTTGAAAGCACCGAAGCTTTCTTT. This sequence joins TRBV29-1 and TRBJ1-1, with unresolved D. This CDR3 is 10 amino acids long. V was pared by 2 bases and J by 8 bases, with 6 bases between. Germline CDR1 reads SQVTM; CDR2 reads ANQGSEA.